This TCR beta chain was obtained from a study of shared clonotypes between healthy human individuals. Study outcomes and limitations: Sampling covered blood only; tissue repertoires likely differ.

The CDR3 sequence is 14 residues long. The ends were cut back, 8 bases at V and 5 bases at J, with 19 bases in the middle. The germline V gene has CDR1 SGHTA and CDR2 FQGNSA. This table comes from immunoSEQ multiplex PCR, and its TCRdb copy is limited to in-frame clones, with some not included. The data contain just over 2,000,000 clones, 95% of them seen just once; the ten biggest clones take up 0.13%. Concerning this clone: The target antigen is unknown.

The chain joins TRBV7-2 to TRBJ2-7; D is possibly TRBD1 (7 bases). Sequencing was carried out using naive CD4+ T cells sorted from blood. As for subset: CD45RA+ positively selected. This receptor was taken from a man between 18 and 29 years old in good health. The CDR3 nucleotides read TGTGCCAGCCGGGGGAGACAGGGTTACCACGAGCAGTACTTC. It encodes CASRGRQGYHEQYF.